The rows below give T cell receptor beta chains drawn from one sample of a study of cytomegalovirus exposure and HLA in healthy donors. Assay used: immunoSEQ multiplex PCR; TCRdb lists only in-frame clones, some missing. This sample yields about 94,000 clones, of which around two thirds are seen a single time; 3.9% belongs to the top ten. Sequencing input: PBMCs. These receptors were taken from a young man in good health and CMV-seronegative. The CDR3 runs from the conserved cysteine through the conserved F or W. The D gene is left open where the match is weak. Clone size is given for some rows only: seen once, a few or many times, or a class if the clone is expanded.

J gene | CDR3 length | clone size | V gene | D gene | CDR3 DNA | CDR3 protein
TRBJ2-6 | 17 | - | TRBV30 | TRBD1 | TGTGCCTGGAGTGCTGGACAGGGGGCGTCTGGGGCCAACGTCCTGACTTTC | CAWSAGQGASGANVLTF
TRBJ2-1 | 16 | - | TRBV18 | TRBD1 | TGTGCCAGCTCATCCGTCGGACAGGGGGGATACAATGAGCAGTTCTTC | CASSSVGQGGYNEQFF
TRBJ2-7 | 15 | - | TRBV9 | TRBD2 | TGTGCCAGCTCATTTGGGAGCGGGGGACTTTTCGAGCAGTACTTC | CASSFGSGGLFEQYF
TRBJ2-1 | 15 | - | TRBV19 | TRBD2 | TGTGCCAGTAGTATCAACAGCGGGAGGCGGAATGAGCAGTTCTTC | CASSINSGRRNEQFF
TRBJ2-7 | 14 | - | TRBV5-1 | - | TGCGCCAGCAGCTTCGGGCAGGGGTCCTACGAGCAGTACTTC | CASSFGQGSYEQYF
TRBJ2-1 | 15 | - | TRBV9 | - | TGTGCCAGCAGCGTAGAGACACCAGCCTACAATGAGCAGTTCTTC | CASSVETPAYNEQFF
TRBJ2-5 | 17 | - | TRBV7-3 | - | TGTGCCAGCAGCTTAGGGTCCGTCTTGGGGGCACGGGAGACCCAGTACTTC | CASSLGSVLGARETQYF
TRBJ2-7 | 15 | once | TRBV6-5 | - | TGTGCCAGCAGTTACTCGATACAGGGTGTTTACGAGCAGTACTTC | CASSYSIQGVYEQYF
TRBJ1-1 | 16 | few | TRBV7-9 | TRBD1 | TGTGCCAGCAGCTTAGCGGGGACAGGCCGAAACACTGAAGCTTTCTTT | CASSLAGTGRNTEAFF
TRBJ1-5 | 15 | - | TRBV28 | - | TGTGCCAGCAGTTTAGGCAGGGGCGCCGGTCAGCCCCAGCATTTT | CASSLGRGAGQPQHF
TRBJ1-1 | 12 | - | TRBV7-9 | TRBD1 | TGTTCCAGCAGCCCAGGGGGTACTGAAGCTTTCTTT | CSSSPGGTEAFF
TRBJ2-3 | 17 | - | TRBV4-2 | TRBD2 | TGTGCCAGCAGCCAAGAGCCCAGCGGGGGGTCCCCAGATACGCAGTATTTT | CASSQEPSGGSPDTQYF
TRBJ2-5 | 14 | few | TRBV7-3 | - | TGTGCCAGCAGTCCTTCAGGGGCCCGAGAGACCCAGTACTTC | CASSPSGARETQYF
TRBJ2-2 | 15 | - | TRBV6-1 | TRBD2 | TGTGCCAGCAGCTATACTAGCGGGGGCACCGGGGAGCTGTTTTTT | CASSYTSGGTGELFF
TRBJ1-4 | 15 | - | TRBV5-4 | TRBD1 | TGTGCCAGCAGCCCGAACAGGGGGCTAAGGGAAAAACTGTTTTTT | CASSPNRGLREKLFF
TRBJ2-1 | 16 | - | TRBV27 | - | TGTGCCAGCACCCTTAATAATCGGGTGGGTTACAATGAGCAGTTCTTC | CASTLNNRVGYNEQFF
TRBJ2-7 | 15 | - | TRBV7-8 | - | TGTGCCAGCAGCTTTTATCAAGCGAGCTCCTACGAGCAGTACTTC | CASSFYQASSYEQYF
TRBJ1-5 | 15 | - | TRBV2 | TRBD1 | TGTGCCAGCAGTGGGGCGACAGGGCACAATCAGCCCCAGCATTTT | CASSGATGHNQPQHF
TRBJ2-1 | 15 | - | TRBV5-1 | TRBD2 | TGCGCCAGCAGCTCTAGCGGGGGGTCTTACAATGAGCAGTTCTTC | CASSSSGGSYNEQFF
TRBJ2-3 | 16 | - | TRBV7-9 | TRBD1 | TGTGCCAGCAGCGAAATGACAGGGGGCCCCACAGATACGCAGTATTTT | CASSEMTGGPTDTQYF
TRBJ2-1 | 16 | - | TRBV7-9 | - | TGTGCCAGCAGCCTCGCTGGGGGGAGTACGTACAATGAGCAGTTCTTC | CASSLAGGSTYNEQFF
TRBJ2-2 | 15 | once | TRBV9 | TRBD2 | TGTGCCAGCAGCGTAGATCCTAGCGGCACCGGGGAGCTGTTTTTT | CASSVDPSGTGELFF
TRBJ2-7 | 15 | - | TRBV6-1 | TRBD1 | TGTGCCAGCAGTCAAACCCGGGACAGCTCCTACGAGCAGTACTTC | CASSQTRDSSYEQYF
TRBJ2-3 | 14 | - | TRBV30 | TRBD2 | TGTGCCTGGAGTGTAGGAGCGGGAGAAGATACGCAGTATTTT | CAWSVGAGEDTQYF
TRBJ1-5 | 15 | once | TRBV19 | - | TGTGCCAGTAGTGAACAGGTCGGGTCGAATCAGCCCCAGCATTTT | CASSEQVGSNQPQHF
TRBJ2-5 | 17 | - | TRBV7-9 | - | TGTGCCAGCAGTCCAAGGGGGCGAGCGGAGGGGAAGGAGACCCAGTACTTC | CASSPRGRAEGKETQYF
TRBJ1-5 | 14 | - | TRBV13 | - | TGTGCCAGCAGCTTAGGCTCCACTTTTCAGCCCCAGCATTTT | CASSLGSTFQPQHF
TRBJ1-1 | 13 | few | TRBV6-5 | TRBD1 | TGTGCCAGCAGTACCGACAGGGTATCCAAAGCTTTCTTT | CASSTDRVSKAFF
TRBJ1-5 | 14 | - | TRBV28 | - | TGTGCCAGCCGCTGGGGGGATCCGACTCAGCCCCAGCATTTT | CASRWGDPTQPQHF
TRBJ2-1 | 14 | - | TRBV29-1 | TRBD2 | TGCAGCGTTCTCAGCGGGAGCCCCTACAATGAGCAGTTCTTC | CSVLSGSPYNEQFF
TRBJ2-7 | 17 | few | TRBV23-1 | TRBD1 | TGCGCCAGCAGTCAGCAGGGACAGGTCGGACCCCGTAACGAGCAGTACTTC | CASSQQGQVGPRNEQYF
TRBJ1-1 | 11 | - | TRBV7-9 | - | TGTGCAGGCAGGGATAACACTGAAGCTTTCTTT | CAGRDNTEAFF
TRBJ1-6 | 15 | few | TRBV6-4 | - | TGTGCCAGCAGTGACTCTGCGGGACTTAATTCACCCCTCCACTTT | CASSDSAGLNSPLHF
TRBJ1-1 | 15 | once | TRBV11-2 | - | TGTGCCAGCAGCTTACTTCAGGGTCCGCGAACTGAAGCTTTCTTT | CASSLLQGPRTEAFF
TRBJ2-7 | 11 | - | TRBV29-1 | - | TGCAGCGTTGCTGACAGCTACGAGCAGTACTTC | CSVADSYEQYF
TRBJ1-1 | 13 | - | TRBV19 | TRBD1 | TGTGCCAGTAGTATGAGGGGGCAACTGGAAGCTTTCTTT | CASSMRGQLEAFF
TRBJ1-5 | 15 | - | TRBV15 | - | TGTGCCACCAGCAGAGATGCACAGGTCAATCAGCCCCAGCATTTT | CATSRDAQVNQPQHF
TRBJ2-1 | 19 | few | TRBV21-1 | - | TGTGCCAGCAAAAGGGTAGCGGGAGACCGGGCCGGGGTCTACAATGAGCAGTTCTTC | CASKRVAGDRAGVYNEQFF
TRBJ2-7 | 14 | - | TRBV9 | - | TGTGCCAGCAGCGTTGGGGGGAGTTCCTACGAGCAGTACTTC | CASSVGGSSYEQYF
TRBJ1-5 | 14 | few | TRBV6-5 | TRBD1 | TGTGCCAGCAGCTGGACAGGGAGCAATCAGCCCCAGCATTTT | CASSWTGSNQPQHF
TRBJ2-3 | 18 | - | TRBV30 | TRBD2 | TGTGCCTGGAGTATTCCTAGCGGGAGGGGGTTTTACACAGATACGCAGTATTTT | CAWSIPSGRGFYTDTQYF
TRBJ2-7 | 14 | - | TRBV29-1 | TRBD1 | TGCAGCGTAGTTACCGGGACAGGGGGCGACGAGCAGTACTTC | CSVVTGTGGDEQYF
TRBJ1-4 | 19 | once | TRBV9 | TRBD1 | TGTGCCAGCAGCCCAACGGGACAGGGGGCAACGATTATTAATGAAAAACTGTTTTTT | CASSPTGQGATIINEKLFF